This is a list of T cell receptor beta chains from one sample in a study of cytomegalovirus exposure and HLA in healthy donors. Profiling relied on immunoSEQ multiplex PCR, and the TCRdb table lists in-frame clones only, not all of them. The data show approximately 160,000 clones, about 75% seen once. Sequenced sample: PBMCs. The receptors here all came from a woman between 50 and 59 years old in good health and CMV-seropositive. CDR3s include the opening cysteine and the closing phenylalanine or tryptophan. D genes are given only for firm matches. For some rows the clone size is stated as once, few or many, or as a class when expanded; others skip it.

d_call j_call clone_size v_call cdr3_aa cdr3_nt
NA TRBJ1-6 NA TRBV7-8 CASSPVGHQNSPLHF TGTGCCAGCAGCCCCGTGGGACATCAGAATTCACCCCTCCACTTT
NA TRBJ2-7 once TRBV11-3 CASSLRTSSEQYF TGTGCCAGCAGCTTACGTACTAGCAGCGAGCAGTACTTC
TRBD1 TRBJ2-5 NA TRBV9 CASSVGPGQGEETQYF TGTGCCAGCAGCGTAGGGCCGGGACAGGGGGAAGAGACCCAGTACTTC
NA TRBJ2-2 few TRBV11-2 CASSPRRAGELFF TGTGCCAGCAGCCCGCGCCGAGCCGGGGAGCTGTTTTTT
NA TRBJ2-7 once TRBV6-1 CASSFFGDYEQYF TGTGCCAGCAGTTTTTTCGGGGATTACGAGCAGTACTTC
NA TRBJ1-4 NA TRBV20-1 CSALLREKLFF TGCAGTGCTCTCCTCCGGGAAAAACTGTTTTTT
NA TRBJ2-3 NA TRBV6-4 CASSESAAATDTQYF TGTGCCAGCAGCGAGTCGGCGGCAGCCACAGATACGCAGTATTTT
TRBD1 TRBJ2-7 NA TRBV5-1 CASSLVQDRGHEQYF TGCGCCAGCAGCTTGGTCCAGGACAGGGGCCACGAGCAGTACTTC
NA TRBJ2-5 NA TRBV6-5 CATRGAGQTQYF TGTGCCACCAGGGGGGCCGGTCAGACCCAGTACTTC
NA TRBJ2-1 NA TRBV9 CASSGASGGSNEQFF TGTGCCAGCAGCGGCGCCTCTGGGGGGTCCAATGAGCAGTTCTTC
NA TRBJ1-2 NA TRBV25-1 CASSELGGNYGYTF TGTGCCAGCAGTGAACTCGGAGGGAACTATGGCTACACCTTC
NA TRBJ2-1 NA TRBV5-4 CASSLHGSSYNEQFF TGTGCCAGCAGCTTGCACGGGAGCTCCTACAATGAGCAGTTCTTC
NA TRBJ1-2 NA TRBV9 CASSAVDSYYGYTF TGTGCCAGCAGCGCCGTGGACAGCTACTATGGCTACACCTTC
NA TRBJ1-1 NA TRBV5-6 CASSPGGTHAFF TGTGCCAGCAGCCCGGGGGGGACGCATGCTTTCTTT
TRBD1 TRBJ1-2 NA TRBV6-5 CASSGQGTRGYTF TGTGCCAGCAGTGGACAGGGGACTCGTGGCTACACCTTC
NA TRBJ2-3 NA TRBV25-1 CASSDAGTDTQYF TGTGCCAGCAGTGATGCGGGCACAGATACGCAGTATTTT
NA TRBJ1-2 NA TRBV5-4 CASSSAGVDYGYTF TGTGCCAGCAGCTCCGCAGGGGTTGACTATGGCTACACCTTC
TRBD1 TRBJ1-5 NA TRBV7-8 CASSLRAGGGQPQHF TGTGCCAGCAGCTTAAGGGCAGGGGGCGGCCAGCCCCAGCATTTT
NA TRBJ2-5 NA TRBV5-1 CASSTSTQETQYF TGCGCCAGCAGCACGTCCACTCAAGAGACCCAGTACTTC
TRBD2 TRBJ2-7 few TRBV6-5 CASSSAGLAAHEQYF TGTGCCAGCAGTTCCGCGGGACTAGCGGCCCACGAGCAGTACTTC
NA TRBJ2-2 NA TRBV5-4 CASSSDLSGELFF TGTGCCAGCAGCTCGGACTTATCCGGGGAGCTGTTTTTT
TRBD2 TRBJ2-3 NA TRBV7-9 CASSLILAGDLNTQYF TGTGCCAGCAGCTTAATACTAGCGGGGGATTTAAATACGCAGTATTTT
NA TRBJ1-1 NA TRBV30 CAWRQRMNTEAFF TGTGCCTGGAGGCAGAGGATGAACACTGAAGCTTTCTTT
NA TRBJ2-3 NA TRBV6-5 CASSGASTDTQYF TGTGCCAGCAGCGGTGCGAGCACAGATACGCAGTATTTT
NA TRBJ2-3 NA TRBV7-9 CASQWGGSTDTQYF TGTGCCAGCCAATGGGGCGGTAGCACAGATACGCAGTATTTT
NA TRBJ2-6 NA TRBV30 CAWSQGSGANVLTF TGTGCCTGGAGCCAGGGATCTGGGGCCAACGTCCTGACTTTC
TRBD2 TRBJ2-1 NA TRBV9 CASSVNLGAGGSYNEQFF TGTGCCAGCAGCGTAAATCTTGGGGCGGGAGGATCCTACAATGAGCAGTTCTTC
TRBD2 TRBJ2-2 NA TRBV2 CASRTSPTGELFF TGTGCCAGTAGGACTAGCCCAACCGGGGAGCTGTTTTTT
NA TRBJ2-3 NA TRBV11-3 CASSRGAASTDTQYF TGTGCCAGCTCCCGGGGGGCCGCTAGCACAGATACGCAGTATTTT
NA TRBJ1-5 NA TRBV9 CASSVQGGRQPQHF TGTGCCAGCAGCGTCCAGGGTGGGCGACAGCCCCAGCATTTT
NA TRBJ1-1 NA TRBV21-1 CASSSHLPNTEAFF TGTGCCAGCAGCTCACACCTGCCGAACACTGAAGCTTTCTTT
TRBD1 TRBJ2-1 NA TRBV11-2 CASSVQGAPNEQFF TGTGCCAGCAGCGTCCAGGGGGCGCCGAATGAGCAGTTCTTC